This passage covers 19 T cell receptor beta chains from one sample sequenced in a study of blood T cell repertoires in COVID-19. Measured with immunoSEQ multiplex PCR; TCRdb has only the in-frame clones, and not every one. The sample gives 150,000 to 200,000 clones, about four fifths of which show up once; roughly 8% is in the top ten. Sample: peripheral blood. The source is an older woman with COVID-19, enrolled during active disease.

V gene TRBV18 combines with J gene TRBJ1-6; 8 nucleotides agree with TRBD1. Per the germline V gene, CDR1 is KGHSH and CDR2 is LQKENI. The J segment lost 6 bases and the V segment lost 4 bases, leaving 11 bases of the junction unmatched. The CDR3 totals 17 residues. Written as DNA, the CDR3 is TGTGCCAGCTCACTCAACCCGGGACAGGTGATTAATTCACCCCTCCACTTT. This gives the protein CASSLNPGQVINSPLHF.

The V gene is TRBV11-2, the J gene TRBJ1-1, with TRBD1 matching 8 bases. This CDR3 is built from 17 residues. Germline values: CDR1 SGHAT, CDR2 FQNNGV. The ends lost 2 bases at V and 7 bases at J; junction bases unmatched: 15. The CDR3 loop reads CASSLPVDREERGEAFF. As DNA, the CDR3 is TGTGCCAGCAGCTTACCAGTGGACAGGGAGGAACGGGGTGAAGCTTTCTTT.

This clone was found once. V and J are TRBV7-6 and TRBJ2-3, with 10 bases identical to TRBD2. This CDR3 is 16 amino acids long. The germline CDR1 and CDR2 sequences are SGHVS and FNYEAQ. Trimming cost V 4 bases and J 6 bases; bases outside gene matches: 10. The CDR3 DNA follows: TGTGCCAGCAGCTCACGAGAACTAGCGGGGCCCGATACGCAGTATTTT. This sequence encodes CASSSRELAGPDTQYF.

The chain carries TRBV11-2 and TRBJ1-1; 7 bases fit TRBD1. This CDR3 contains 14 residues. Germline CDR1 reads SGHAT; CDR2 reads FQNNGV. Trimming cost V 5 bases and J 7 bases; bases outside gene matches: 10. As DNA, the CDR3 is TGTGCCAGCAGCCAACCGACAGGGACCGTTGAAGCTTTCTTT. As protein: CASSQPTGTVEAFF.

The chain uses TRBV4-3 and TRBJ1-3; 9 positions agree with TRBD1. Germline V gene data show CDR1 as LGHNA and CDR2 as YSLEER. Losses at the gene ends were 4 bases for V and 7 bases for J; bases not matched to a gene: 8. This CDR3 is 15 amino acids long. DNA of the CDR3: TGCGCCAGCAGCCTAAACCGGGACAGGGCGAACACCATATATTTT. It translates to CASSLNRDRANTIYF.

V is TRBV27 and J is TRBJ1-1; 8 bases align to TRBD1. This CDR3 comprises 15 residues. The V segment lost 1 base and the J segment 2 bases; nucleotides outside the gene matches: 3. CDR1 MNHEY and CDR2 SMNVEV come from the germline V gene (reference sequence). This CDR3 reads CASSLFGQGNTEAFF. CDR3 DNA sequence: TGTGCCAGCAGTTTATTTGGACAGGGCAACACTGAAGCTTTCTTT.

This clone was picked up one time. CDR3 coding DNA: TGTGCCAGCAGCTCAACAGACAGGGGTTATGGCTACACCTTC. Amino acid sequence: CASSSTDRGYGYTF. The gene calls are TRBV11-1 and TRBJ1-2; 8 bases map to TRBD1. The CDR3 runs 14 residues. Germline CDR1 reads SGHAT; CDR2 reads FQDESV (reference sequence). Trimming at V came to 4 bases and at J to 5 bases, leaving 6 bases not matched to a gene.

The chain couples TRBV29-1 to TRBJ1-1, with D possibly TRBD1 on 6 matching bases. V was trimmed by 5 bases and J by 1 base, leaving 17 bases between them. This CDR3 comprises 15 residues. CDR1 is SQVTM and CDR2 is ANQGSEA in the germline V gene. The CDR3 sequence is CSVWGGGSRNTEAFF. In nucleotides, the CDR3 is TGCAGCGTTTGGGGAGGGGGTAGTAGGAACACTGAAGCTTTCTTT.

The chain combines TRBV30 with TRBJ2-3; TRBD1 agrees at 7 bases. CDR3 size: 15 residues. The germline V gene encodes CDR1 GTSNPN and CDR2 SVGIG (reference sequence). Unmatched junction bases numbered 3, after V lost 0 bases and J lost 0 bases. CDR3 protein: CAWSVWDSSTDTQYF. For the CDR3, the DNA is TGTGCCTGGAGTGTCTGGGACAGCAGCACAGATACGCAGTATTTT.

This clone was seen a single time. J is TRBJ2-7 and V is TRBV10-3, with 7 bases that match TRBD1. CDR1 is ENHRY, CDR2 SYGVKD, per germline. This CDR3 contains 15 residues. J lost 3 bases, V lost 4 bases, and 9 bases had no gene match. The CDR3 protein is CAISGTRTGVYEQYV. CDR3 in DNA: TGTGCCATCAGTGGGACAAGGACAGGTGTCTACGAGCAGTACGTC.

The rearrangement joins TRBV2 to TRBJ1-2; 8 nucleotides line up with TRBD1. Germline V gene lookup returns CDR1 SNHLY and CDR2 FYNNEI. This CDR3 has 13 amino acids. V was pared by 8 bases and J by 6 bases, with 8 bases of the junction left unmatched. The CDR3 is CASSWTGSNGYTF. DNA of the CDR3: TGTGCCAGCTCCTGGACAGGGTCAAATGGCTACACCTTC.

With regard to this clone: The sample contains more than one DNA sequence encoding this CDR3. The chain recombines TRBV2 with TRBJ2-1; 16 bases are shared with TRBD2. Losses at the gene ends were 6 bases for V and 1 base for J; bases not matched to a gene: 0. Germline lookup yields CDR1 SNHLY and CDR2 FYNNEI. This CDR3 comprises 16 residues. The CDR3 coding sequence is TGTGCCAGCAGGGGACTAGCGGGGGGGTCCTACAATGAGCAGTTCTTC. Translated: CASRGLAGGSYNEQFF.

V is TRBV5-6 and J is TRBJ1-2; D is uncertain. Trimming removed 0 bases at V and 2 bases at J, with 8 bases between. This CDR3 has 14 amino acids. The V gene's germline CDR1 is SGHDT and CDR2 YYEEEE. The CDR3 here is CASSLALQNYGYTF. The CDR3 bases are TGTGCCAGCAGCTTGGCCTTGCAGAACTATGGCTACACCTTC. Variable domain in full (rest from reference TRBV5-6 and TRBJ1-2): DAGVTQSPTHLIKTRGQQVTLRCSPKSGHDTVSWYQQALGQGPQFIFQYYEEEERQRGNFPDRFSGHQFPNYSSELNVNALLLGDSALYLCASSLALQNYGYTFGSGTRLTVV.

The chain's CDR3 is CASSESLLNRDEQFF. The CDR3 DNA follows: TGTGCCAGCAGTGAATCCCTGCTCAACCGGGATGAGCAGTTCTTC. V usage is TRBV25-1 and J usage is TRBJ2-1, with D unresolved. Between the trimmed V and J ends, which lost 1 base and 8 bases, there was a span of 15 bases. This CDR3 region has 15 residues. CDR1 and CDR2 from the germline V gene are MGHDK and SYGVNS.

The chain combines TRBV6-2 or TRBV6-3 with TRBJ1-1, with D possibly being TRBD1 (6 bases). Trimming left V 6 bases short and J 0 bases short, with 11 bases between. Germline V CDR1 and CDR2: MNHEY, SVGEGT. The CDR3 spans 14 residues. The CDR3 region has the DNA TGTGCCAGCAGCAGGGGTCTCATGAACACTGAAGCTTTCTTT. It is translated as CASSRGLMNTEAFF.

J is TRBJ1-1 and V is TRBV6-6; D not resolved. The CDR3 totals 12 residues. The germline CDR1 and CDR2 sequences are MNHNY and SVGAGI (reference sequence). V lost 6 bases and J lost 1, with 6 bases in between. CDR3 sequence (DNA): TGTGCCAGCAGCCACAGGAACACTGAAGCTTTCTTT. Its protein product is CASSHRNTEAFF.

The rearrangement joins TRBV5-8 to TRBJ2-3; D is possibly TRBD1 (6 bases). V lost 7 bases, J lost 6 bases, and 15 bases lay in between. Germline V gene data show CDR1 as SGHTS and CDR2 as YDEGEE. The CDR3 is made up of 13 amino acids. The CDR3 DNA sequence: TGTGCCAGCCGGGTCCGGGGACATGATACGCAGTATTTT. It yields the protein CASRVRGHDTQYF. Full variable domain (outside the CDR3, taken from reference TRBV5-8 and TRBJ2-3): EAGVTQSPTHLIKTRGQQATLRCSPISGHTSVYWYQQALGLGLQFLLWYDEGEERNRGNFPPRFSGRQFPNYSSELNVNALELEDSALYLCASRVRGHDTQYFGPGTRLTVL.

The chain links TRBV24-1 to TRBJ1-3; weak D call: TRBD1 (5 bases). CDR3 length: 18 amino acids. CDR1 KGHDR and CDR2 SFDVKD come from the germline V gene. V was clipped by 7 bases and J by 0 bases, with 21 bases between them. Written as DNA, the CDR3 is TGTGCCACCAGGAACCGCTTCAGGGCCCGGTTCTCTGGAAACACCATATATTTT. Translating gives CATRNRFRARFSGNTIYF.

J is TRBJ2-3 and V is TRBV6-1; possibly TRBD1 for D (5 bases). This CDR3 contains 15 residues. Germline CDR1 is MNHNS and CDR2 is SASEGT. Deletions cut 3 bases from V and 0 bases from J, with 10 bases between. CDR3 region: CASSELGQSTDTQYF. CDR3 nucleotide sequence: TGTGCCAGCAGTGAGTTGGGGCAGAGCACAGATACGCAGTATTTT.